This T cell receptor beta chain was observed in a study of PD-1 blockade in classical Hodgkin lymphoma. Germline V gene data show CDR1 as SSHAT and CDR2 as FNYEAQ (reference sequence). The CDR3 is 15 amino acids. The junction had 3 bases not matched to a gene; V was cut back by 3 bases and J by 1 base. Time point specified: cycle 4 day 1 (C4D1), after less than seven weeks of nivolumab. Every patient had relapsed following autologous stem cell transplantation, and cohorts differed in brentuximab vedotin exposure. Using immunoSEQ multiplex PCR, the repertoire was profiled, and TCRdb retains in-frame clones only, with some absent. The table includes about 44,000 clones, around two thirds detected once.

This chain joins TRBV7-7 and TRBJ2-5; 9 positions agree with TRBD1. The sequenced sample was peripheral blood mononuclear cells (PBMCs), obtained before the fourth cycle of nivolumab. This clonotype was sampled from a human donor with classical Hodgkin lymphoma. CDR3 loop: CASSLTGGPQETQYF. The CDR3 coding sequence is TGTGCCAGCAGCTTGACAGGGGGTCCCCAAGAGACCCAGTACTTC.